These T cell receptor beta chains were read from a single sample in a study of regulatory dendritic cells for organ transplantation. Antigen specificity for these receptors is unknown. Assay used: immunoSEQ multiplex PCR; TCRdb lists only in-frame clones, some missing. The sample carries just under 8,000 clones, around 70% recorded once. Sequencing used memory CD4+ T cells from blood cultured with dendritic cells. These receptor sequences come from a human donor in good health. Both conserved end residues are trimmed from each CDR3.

ASSSGGDDSPLH,TRBV19
ASSLAGTGAFGSSYEQY,TRBV27
ASRGERVGAYGYT,TRBV27
ASSIGDSQPQH,TRBV19
ASSLEAPTEAF,TRBV28
ASSSQGTAGNTIY,TRBV5-1
ASSLTAGGVNEQF,TRBV7-3
ASSPSGRTNTEAF,TRBV7-3
ASRGRDTFTDTQY,TRBV6-5
ASSQDRSGGGQGEQF,TRBV4-2
ASSPPGQGANEQY,TRBV5-5
ASSSRGRGEKLF,TRBV6-1
ASSLYGGELF,TRBV7-2
ASSLEADGYT,TRBV5-1
AISDGLAGGQSYNEQF,TRBV10-3
ASTYGHGDTEAF,TRBV5-1
ASSGTGGGTEAF,TRBV19
ASSLYRDRALAKNIQY,TRBV27
ASSQEREGVHEKLF,TRBV4-1
ASSVATSGASAETQY,TRBV9
ASTGGGTGLGTEAF,TRBV11-3
ASSEEGLAASYNEQF,TRBV6-1
ASRIDRKVSDTEAF,TRBV11-2
ASSFDRGTEAF,TRBV7-2
ASSPSRAGVGEGYT,TRBV18
ASSPQTDPNSPLH,TRBV18
ASSPGLVFGTDTQY,TRBV5-4
ASSEARGGTDTQY,TRBV2
ASSDRGSGTDTQY,TRBV25-1
ASSLARGGSETQY,TRBV7-8
ASSLAGSCH,TRBV27
ASSLGATIRGAADTQY,TRBV7-9
ASSDPGQNKGNTIY,TRBV6-1
ASRGGGAGEKLF,TRBV6-5
ASSLGQGQNYGYT,TRBV5-1
ASGPEYNEQF,TRBV12-5
ASSRGSQGSTEAF,TRBV5-4
ASSSPVGHTEAF,TRBV5-1
ASYRGGVNTEAF,TRBV6-1
ASSLTSGGAHEQF,TRBV7-3
ASSQDWDRYNEQF,TRBV4-3
ASSLDRASYEQY,TRBV7-2
ASSLVLTGVVPYEQY,TRBV7-2
ASSLDRNNYGYT,TRBV11-3
ASSNPTGRWDTQY,TRBV6-5
ASSQDYRGFGGAF,TRBV4-1
ASSLGPPGAGVSTDTQY,TRBV5-6
ASSPDRGDYGYT,TRBV5-6
ASSFVGEDTEAF,TRBV5-1
ASRQGRDNEQY,TRBV2
AAGKNTEAF,TRBV19
ASSNQVASGNTIY,TRBV19
ASSPNRGPDEKLF,TRBV5-1
ASSPRQGATGELF,TRBV7-3
ASSFRESVNPLH,TRBV6-6
ASRRSGGNGGTDTQY,TRBV19
ASSYFLAGGLGTQY,TRBV6-5
ATDRRLVGELF,TRBV7-9
ASSLDRGRNEQY,TRBV7-2
ASSFAGAGELF,TRBV11-1